This passage covers 17 T cell receptor beta chains from one sample sequenced in a study of monozygotic twins with inflammatory bowel disease. TCRdb re-called the 5' RACE reads and shows each CDR3 protein once, DNA omitted. The sample table sets out about 380,000 distinct CDR3 sequences. The sequenced sample was blood. Receptor source: a human donor with ulcerative colitis or Crohn's disease, or a healthy co-twin of an affected twin (not recorded which).

This chain joins TRBV6-5 and TRBJ2-7; the TCRdb call, TRBD1, lacks DNA for checking. Germline-derived CDR1 and CDR2 are MNHEY and SVGAGI. The CDR3 consists of 14 residues. CDR3 amino acids: CASSYGTGDDEQYF.

V and J are TRBV7-2 and TRBJ2-1; the D gene TCRdb calls, TRBD1, cannot be checked with no DNA. Germline V CDR1 and CDR2: SGHTA, FQGNSA. The CDR3 is made up of 13 amino acids. CDR3 in amino acids: CASSTNPRGYQFF. Drawing the rest from reference TRBV7-2 and TRBJ2-1, the complete variable domain is GAGVSQSPSNKVTEKGKDVELRCDPISGHTALYWYRQSLGQGLEFLIYFQGNSAPDKSGLPSDRFSAERTGGSVSTLTIQRTQQEDSAVYLCASSTNPRGYQFFGPGTRLTVL.

The CDR3 is CASSIPLGDRGRFEETQYF. The V call is TRBV27, the J call TRBJ2-5; the TRBD1 assignment by TCRdb is unverifiable without DNA. CDR1 is MNHEY and CDR2 is SMNVEV in the germline V gene (reference sequence). The CDR3 has 19 amino acids.

The J gene is TRBJ1-1, the V gene TRBV7-3; TCRdb names TRBD1, which stays unverified in the absence of DNA. The CDR3 is made up of 15 amino acids. Germline loops: CDR1 SGHTA, CDR2 FQGTGA. This chain's CDR3 is CASSTQTGSHTEAFF. The entire variable domain, with the rest obtained from reference TRBV7-3 and TRBJ1-1, is as follows: GAGVSQTPSNKVTEKGKYVELRCDPISGHTALYWYRQSLGQGPEFLIYFQGTGAADDSGLPNDRFFAVRPEGSVSTLKIQRTERGDSAVYLCASSTQTGSHTEAFFGQGTRLTVV.

This chain uses TRBV7-2 with TRBJ1-2. There are 13 residues in the CDR3. Germline assignment: CDR1 SGHTA and CDR2 FQGNSA. CDR3 in amino acids: CASSLGVGRGYTF. Full variable domain (missing parts from reference TRBV7-2 and TRBJ1-2): GAGVSQSPSNKVTEKGKDVELRCDPISGHTALYWYRQSLGQGLEFLIYFQGNSAPDKSGLPSDRFSAERTGGSVSTLTIQRTQQEDSAVYLCASSLGVGRGYTFGSGTRLTVV.

This chain uses TRBV14 with TRBJ2-1; the TRBD2 assignment by TCRdb is unverifiable without DNA. Germline values: CDR1 SGHDN, CDR2 FVKESK. CDR3 length: 17 residues. CDR3 residues: CASSQGRGLAEDNEQFF.

The chain carries TRBV7-2 and TRBJ2-2; without DNA, the TCRdb call of TRBD1 cannot be checked. The CDR3 extends over 14 amino acids. Germline CDR1 reads SGHTA; CDR2 reads FQGNSA. The CDR3 loop is CASSSGQGGGELFF.

J is TRBJ2-7 and V is TRBV4-1; TCRdb's D call of TRBD2 is untestable without DNA. The CDR3 spans 15 residues. Germline V gives CDR1 MGHRA, CDR2 YSYEKL. The CDR3 spells CASSQFDGPSYEQYF.

The V and J genes are TRBV3-1 and TRBJ2-5; checking the TCRdb D call of TRBD1 is not possible without DNA. Germline V gene sequence: CDR1 LGHDT, CDR2 YNNKEL (reference sequence). The CDR3 length is 18 residues. CDR3 sequence: CASSRISLRDRDWETQYF.

The chain links TRBV7-2 to TRBJ1-1; TCRdb's D gene call, TRBD1, goes unchecked for lack of DNA. Germline lookup yields CDR1 SGHTA and CDR2 FQGNSA. The CDR3 is made up of 14 amino acids. CDR3 sequence: CASSTQGADTEAFF.

The rearrangement joins TRBV7-9 to TRBJ2-5; TCRdb calls TRBD1, which cannot be checked without DNA. Germline values: CDR1 SEHNR, CDR2 FQNEAQ (reference sequence). The CDR3 is made up of 14 amino acids. This chain's CDR3 is CASSPDRGRETQYF.

The chain has TRBV5-1 and TRBJ1-5; the D call of TRBD1 rests on TCRdb alone, since no DNA is present to check it. This CDR3 contains 14 residues. Looked up from germline, CDR1 is SGHRS and CDR2 is YFSETQ. CDR3 in amino acids: CASSFETGDQPQHF.

The chain carries TRBV12-3 or TRBV12-4 and TRBJ2-2; TCRdb gives TRBD1 as the D gene, but with no DNA this cannot be confirmed. The CDR3 is 16 amino acids. CDR3 protein: CASSPQGGYGTGELFF.

This sequence joins TRBV4-3 and TRBJ2-1; TCRdb selects TRBD1, and the lack of DNA leaves this call unchecked. Germline CDR1 reads LGHNA; CDR2 reads YSLEER. This CDR3 is built from 15 residues. Here the CDR3 reads CASSHGQGLNNEQFF.

The genes are TRBV12-3 or TRBV12-4 and TRBJ2-3; TCRdb indicates TRBD1, and absent DNA this call remains unverified. This CDR3 is built from 16 residues. CDR3 protein: CASSLRATSSTDTQYF.

V and J are TRBV6-2 or TRBV6-3 and TRBJ1-5. CDR3 length: 11 amino acids. Germline CDR1 MNHEY, CDR2 SVGEGT. The CDR3: CASSYPGTQHF.

The rearrangement links TRBV6-1 to TRBJ1-5; the TCRdb call, TRBD1, lacks DNA for checking. Per the germline V gene, CDR1 is MNHNS and CDR2 is SASEGT. The CDR3 has 15 residues. CDR3 sequence: CASSTGTVSNQPQHF.